Given below is one T cell receptor beta chain in context. Antigen: not known. The entry originates in a study of T-cell memory formation after mild COVID-19. General observations from the study: CD4+ contracting clones were mainly CM and EM; CD8+ ones, EMRA. Whether day 37 second-wave clones are SARS-CoV-2-specific was not confirmed. A second wave expanding day 15 to 37 was CD4+-biased; contracting clones were balanced.

Germline V gives CDR1 SQVTM, CDR2 ANQGSEA. The CDR3 loop spans 13 amino acids. V was cut by 3 bases and J by 0 bases, with 9 bases left in between. UMIs and sample barcodes were carried by the TCR alpha and TCR beta cDNA libraries that 5'RACE produced using constant-segment primers. TCRdb used MiXCR to reprocess the 5' RACE reads, holding one entry per CDR3 protein. Among under 600,000 distinct CDR3 sequences listed, roughly 22% were seen once. Sequencing input: PBMCs or a T cell subset sorted from them (not recorded which). The chain uses TRBV29-1 and TRBJ2-7, with no clear D. The source of this sequence is an adult woman who had mild COVID-19 (a few samples of this study predate the infection). Cell type and time point are not known. The CDR3 DNA is TGCAGCGTTGATACTGCAGGCTCCTACGAGCAGTACTTC. This gives the protein CSVDTAGSYEQYF.